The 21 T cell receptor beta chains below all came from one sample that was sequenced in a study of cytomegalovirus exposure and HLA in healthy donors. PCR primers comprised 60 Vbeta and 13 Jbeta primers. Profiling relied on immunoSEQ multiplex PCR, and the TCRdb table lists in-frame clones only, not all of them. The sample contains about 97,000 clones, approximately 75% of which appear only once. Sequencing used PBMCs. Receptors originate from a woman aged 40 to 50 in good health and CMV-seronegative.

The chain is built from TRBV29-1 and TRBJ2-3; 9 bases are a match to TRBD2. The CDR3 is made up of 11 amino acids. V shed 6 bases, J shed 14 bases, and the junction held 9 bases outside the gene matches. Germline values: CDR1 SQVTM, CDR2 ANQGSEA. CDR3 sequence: CSVQSGGSWYF. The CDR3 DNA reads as TGCAGCGTCCAGAGCGGGGGGTCATGGTATTTT.

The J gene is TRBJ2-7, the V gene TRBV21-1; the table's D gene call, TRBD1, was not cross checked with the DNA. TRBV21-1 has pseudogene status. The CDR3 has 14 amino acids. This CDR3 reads CAGRGRTGRGEQYF. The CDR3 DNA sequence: TGTGCCGGCCGAGGTCGGACAGGCCGAGGGGAGCAGTACTTC.

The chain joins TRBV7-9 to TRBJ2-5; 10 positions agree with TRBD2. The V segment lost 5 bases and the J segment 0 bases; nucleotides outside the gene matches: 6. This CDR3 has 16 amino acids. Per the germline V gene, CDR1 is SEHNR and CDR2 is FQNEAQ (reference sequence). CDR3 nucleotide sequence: TGTGCCAGCAGCCCCCGGACTAGCGGTTACCAAGAGACCCAGTACTTC. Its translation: CASSPRTSGYQETQYF.

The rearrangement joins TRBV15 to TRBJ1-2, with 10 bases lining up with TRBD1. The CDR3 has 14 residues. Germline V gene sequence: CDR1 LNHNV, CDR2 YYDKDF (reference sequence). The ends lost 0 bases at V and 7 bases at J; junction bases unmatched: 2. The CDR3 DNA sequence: TGTGCCACCAGCAGAGATAGGACAGGGGGTGGCTACACCTTC. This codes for CATSRDRTGGGYTF.

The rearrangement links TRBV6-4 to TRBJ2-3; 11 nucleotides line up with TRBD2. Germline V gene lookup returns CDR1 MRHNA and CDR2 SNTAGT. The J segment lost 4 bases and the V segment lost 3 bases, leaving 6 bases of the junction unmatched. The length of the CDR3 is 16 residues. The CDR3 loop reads CASSEATSGDPDTQYF. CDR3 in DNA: TGTGCCAGCAGTGAAGCGACTAGCGGGGACCCAGATACGCAGTATTTT.

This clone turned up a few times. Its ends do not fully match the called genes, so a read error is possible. The CDR3 sequence: CSSSLPGGNQPQHF. The CDR3 bases are TGTTCCAGCAGCTTGCCAGGGGGGAATCAGCCCCAGCATTTT. V gene TRBV7-9 combines with J gene TRBJ1-5; TRBD1 matches 7 bases. CDR1 and CDR2 (germline): SEHNR, FQNEAQ (reference sequence). The CDR3 spans 14 residues. Using reference TRBV7-9 and TRBJ1-5 for the parts outside the CDR3, the full variable domain is DTGVSQNPRHKITKRGQNVTFRCDPISEHNRLYWYRQTLGQGPEFLTYFQNEAQLEKSRLLSDRFSAERPKGSFSTLEIQRTEQGDSAMYLCSSSLPGGNQPQHFGDGTRLSIL.

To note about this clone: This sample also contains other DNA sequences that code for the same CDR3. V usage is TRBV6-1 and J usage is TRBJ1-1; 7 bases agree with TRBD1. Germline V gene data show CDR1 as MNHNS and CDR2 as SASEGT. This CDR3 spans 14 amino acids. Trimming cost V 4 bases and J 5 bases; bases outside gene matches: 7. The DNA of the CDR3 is TGTGCCAGCAGTGCACAGGGGCGCGGAACTGAAGCTTTCTTT. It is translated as CASSAQGRGTEAFF.

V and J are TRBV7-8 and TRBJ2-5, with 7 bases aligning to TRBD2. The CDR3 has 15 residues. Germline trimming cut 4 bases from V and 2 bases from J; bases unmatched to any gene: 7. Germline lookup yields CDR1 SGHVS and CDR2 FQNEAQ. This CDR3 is CASSWGTTNQETQYF. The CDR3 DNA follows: TGTGCCAGCAGCTGGGGGACTACAAATCAAGAGACCCAGTACTTC.

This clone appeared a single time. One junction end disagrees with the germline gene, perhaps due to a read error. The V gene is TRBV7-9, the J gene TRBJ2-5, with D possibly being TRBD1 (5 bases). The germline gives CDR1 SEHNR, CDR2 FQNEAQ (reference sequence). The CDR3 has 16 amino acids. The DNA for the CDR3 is TGTTCCAGCAGCTTAGGCCCCCCCAGGGTCGGAGAGACCCAGTACTTC. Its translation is CSSSLGPPRVGETQYF.

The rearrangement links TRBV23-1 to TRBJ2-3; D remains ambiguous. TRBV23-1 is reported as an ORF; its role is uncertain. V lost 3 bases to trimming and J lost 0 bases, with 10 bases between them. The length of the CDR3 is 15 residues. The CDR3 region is CASSHEESSTDTQYF. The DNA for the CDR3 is TGCGCCAGCAGTCACGAGGAGTCTAGCACAGATACGCAGTATTTT.

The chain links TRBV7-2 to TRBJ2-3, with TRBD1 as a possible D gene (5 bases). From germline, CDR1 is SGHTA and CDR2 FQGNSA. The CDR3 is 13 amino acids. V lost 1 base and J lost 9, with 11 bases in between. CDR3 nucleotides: TGTGCCAGCAGCTTAGAGTTATACAGGACGCAGTATTTT. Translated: CASSLELYRTQYF.

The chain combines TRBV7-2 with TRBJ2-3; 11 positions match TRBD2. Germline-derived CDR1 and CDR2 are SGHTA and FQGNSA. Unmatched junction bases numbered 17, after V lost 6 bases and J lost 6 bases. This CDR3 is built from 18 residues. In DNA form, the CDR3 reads TGTGCCAGCAGTCCCCGCGGGCTCACTAGCGGGGGTTCGGATACGCAGTATTTT. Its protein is CASSPRGLTSGGSDTQYF. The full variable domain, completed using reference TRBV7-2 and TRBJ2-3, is GAGVSQSPSNKVTEKGKDVELRCDPISGHTALYWYRQSLGQGLEFLIYFQGNSAPDKSGLPSDRFSAERTGGSVSTLTIQRTQQEDSAVYLCASSPRGLTSGGSDTQYFGPGTRLTVL.

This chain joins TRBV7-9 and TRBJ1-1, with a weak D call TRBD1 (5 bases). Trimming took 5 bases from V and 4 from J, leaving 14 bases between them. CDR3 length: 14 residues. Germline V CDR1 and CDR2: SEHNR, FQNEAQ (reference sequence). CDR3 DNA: TGTGCCAGCAGCGGTGGGTCAGGGTTCACTGAAGCTTTCTTT. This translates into CASSGGSGFTEAFF.

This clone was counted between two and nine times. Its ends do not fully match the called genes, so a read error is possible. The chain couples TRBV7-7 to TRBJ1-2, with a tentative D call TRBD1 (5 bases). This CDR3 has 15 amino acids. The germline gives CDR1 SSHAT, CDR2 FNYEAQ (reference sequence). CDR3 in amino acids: CASSLGGRPNYGYTF. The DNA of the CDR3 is TGTGCTAGCAGCTTGGGGGGTCGCCCTAACTATGGCTACACCTTC.

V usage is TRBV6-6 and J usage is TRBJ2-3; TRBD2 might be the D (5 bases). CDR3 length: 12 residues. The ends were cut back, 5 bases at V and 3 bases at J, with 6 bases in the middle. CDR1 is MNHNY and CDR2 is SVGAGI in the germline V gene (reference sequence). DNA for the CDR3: TGTGCCAGCAGTACTAGGACAGATACGCAGTATTTT. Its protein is CASSTRTDTQYF.

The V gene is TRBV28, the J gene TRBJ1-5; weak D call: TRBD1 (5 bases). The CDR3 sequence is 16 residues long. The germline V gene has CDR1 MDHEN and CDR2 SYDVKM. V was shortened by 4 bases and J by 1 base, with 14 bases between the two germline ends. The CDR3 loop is CASSYPSGVSNQPQHF. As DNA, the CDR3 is TGTGCCAGCAGTTATCCCTCGGGGGTAAGCAATCAGCCCCAGCATTTT.

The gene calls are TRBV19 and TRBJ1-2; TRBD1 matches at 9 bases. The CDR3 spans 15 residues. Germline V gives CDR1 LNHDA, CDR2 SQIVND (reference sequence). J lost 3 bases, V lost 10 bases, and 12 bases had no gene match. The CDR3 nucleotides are TGTGCCACCCGACTGGACAGGGGATCATACTATGGCTACACCTTC. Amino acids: CATRLDRGSYYGYTF.

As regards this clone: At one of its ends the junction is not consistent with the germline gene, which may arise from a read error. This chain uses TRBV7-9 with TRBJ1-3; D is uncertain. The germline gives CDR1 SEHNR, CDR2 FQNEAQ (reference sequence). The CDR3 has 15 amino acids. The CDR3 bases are TGTTCCAGCAGATCAGCTGGGGAGAAAGGAGACACCATATATTTT. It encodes CSSRSAGEKGDTIYF.

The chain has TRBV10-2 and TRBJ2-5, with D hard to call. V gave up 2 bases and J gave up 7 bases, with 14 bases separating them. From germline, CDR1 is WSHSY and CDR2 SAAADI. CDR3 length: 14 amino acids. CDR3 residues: CASSEVTPYGTQYF. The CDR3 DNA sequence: TGCGCCAGCAGTGAGGTCACCCCTTACGGGACCCAGTACTTC.

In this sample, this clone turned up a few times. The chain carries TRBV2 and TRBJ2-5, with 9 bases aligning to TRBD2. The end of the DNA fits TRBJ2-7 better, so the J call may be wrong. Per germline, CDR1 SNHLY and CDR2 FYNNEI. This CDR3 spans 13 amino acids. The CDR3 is CATFRLADYEQYF. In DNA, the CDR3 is TGTGCCACGTTCCGACTAGCGGACTACGAGCAGTACTTC.

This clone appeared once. CDR3 DNA: TGTGCCAGCAGCTTTAGGGCAGGGGCAGCAGATACGCAGTATTTT. This encodes CASSFRAGAADTQYF. The rearrangement links TRBV5-5 to TRBJ2-3, with a tentative D call TRBD1 (6 bases). The germline V gene encodes CDR1 SGHKS and CDR2 YYEKEE (reference sequence). The CDR3 loop spans 15 amino acids. V was trimmed by 2 bases and J by 4 bases, leaving 14 bases between them.